This is a list of T cell receptor beta chains from one sample in a study of cytomegalovirus exposure and HLA in healthy donors. Only in-frame clones appear in the TCRdb table, and some are missing; sequencing was by immunoSEQ multiplex PCR. The sample includes some 96,000 clones, roughly three quarters of them seen just once. The sequenced sample consisted of PBMCs. Source of these receptors: a man aged 40-50 years in good health and CMV-seronegative. Both conserved end residues are part of each CDR3. Each record gives: CDR3 protein, CDR3 DNA, D gene, V gene, CDR3 length, clone size, J gene. A D gene is named only where the DNA matches it firmly. Part of the rows lack a size; the others show once, few, many or a class for expanded clones.

CDR3 protein: CASSPSGGGQYF
CDR3 DNA: TGTGCCAGCAGCCCTTCGGGGGGTGGGCAGTATTTT
D gene: TRBD2
V gene: TRBV7-9
CDR3 length: 12
clone size: .
J gene: TRBJ2-3

CDR3 protein: CATGKDTQYF
CDR3 DNA: TGTGCCACCGGGAAAGATACGCAGTATTTT
D gene: .
V gene: TRBV13
CDR3 length: 10
clone size: .
J gene: TRBJ2-3

CDR3 protein: CASSYPLDRTCGGELFF
CDR3 DNA: TGTGCCAGCAGTTACCCCTTGGACAGGACGTGTGGCGGGGAGCTGTTTTTT
D gene: TRBD1
V gene: TRBV6-7
CDR3 length: 17
clone size: .
J gene: TRBJ2-2

CDR3 protein: CASSYSRRARDEQFF
CDR3 DNA: TGTGCCAGCAGTTACTCGAGACGGGCCAGGGATGAGCAGTTCTTC
D gene: .
V gene: TRBV6-5
CDR3 length: 15
clone size: .
J gene: TRBJ2-1

CDR3 protein: CASSQDRESYGYTF
CDR3 DNA: TGTGCCAGCAGCCAAGACAGGGAATCCTATGGCTACACCTTC
D gene: TRBD1
V gene: TRBV6-1
CDR3 length: 14
clone size: once
J gene: TRBJ1-2

CDR3 protein: CASSQEVGTGGGNTIYF
CDR3 DNA: TGCGCCAGCAGCCAGGAAGTGGGGACAGGCGGTGGAAACACCATATATTTT
D gene: TRBD1
V gene: TRBV4-1
CDR3 length: 17
clone size: .
J gene: TRBJ1-3

CDR3 protein: CASSLPVGGQGDNEQFF
CDR3 DNA: TGTGCCAGCAGTTTACCGGTCGGGGGACAGGGGGACAATGAGCAGTTCTTC
D gene: TRBD1
V gene: TRBV28
CDR3 length: 17
clone size: few
J gene: TRBJ2-1

CDR3 protein: CASSSGLTNTGELFF
CDR3 DNA: TGCGCCAGCAGCTCCGGACTAACGAACACCGGGGAGCTGTTTTTT
D gene: .
V gene: TRBV10-1
CDR3 length: 15
clone size: .
J gene: TRBJ2-2

CDR3 protein: CASSPLQGINEQYF
CDR3 DNA: TGCGCCAGCAGCCCTCTTCAGGGGATCAACGAGCAGTACTTC
D gene: .
V gene: TRBV5-1
CDR3 length: 14
clone size: .
J gene: TRBJ2-7

CDR3 protein: CASSGRNSYEQYF
CDR3 DNA: TGCGCCAGCAGTGGCAGAAACAGCTACGAGCAGTACTTC
D gene: .
V gene: TRBV10-2
CDR3 length: 13
clone size: .
J gene: TRBJ2-7

CDR3 protein: CASRLGQMYTEAFF
CDR3 DNA: TGTGCCAGCCGACTGGGACAGATGTACACTGAAGCTTTCTTT
D gene: TRBD1
V gene: TRBV6-6
CDR3 length: 14
clone size: .
J gene: TRBJ1-1

CDR3 protein: CASSLSRSNYEQYF
CDR3 DNA: TGCGCCAGCAGCTTGTCTAGGAGCAACTACGAGCAGTACTTC
D gene: .
V gene: TRBV5-1
CDR3 length: 14
clone size: few
J gene: TRBJ2-7

CDR3 protein: CASSWGAWGETQYF
CDR3 DNA: TGTGCCAGCAGCTGGGGCGCCTGGGGAGAGACCCAGTACTTC
D gene: .
V gene: TRBV7-2
CDR3 length: 14
clone size: .
J gene: TRBJ2-5

CDR3 protein: CASSERQGSDEQFF
CDR3 DNA: TGTGCCAGCAGCGAACGACAGGGCAGCGATGAGCAGTTCTTC
D gene: TRBD1
V gene: TRBV7-2
CDR3 length: 14
clone size: .
J gene: TRBJ2-1

CDR3 protein: CAWSVTLGVGWSAEQYF
CDR3 DNA: TGTGCCTGGAGTGTGACGTTAGGGGTGGGGTGGTCGGCCGAGCAGTACTTC
D gene: .
V gene: TRBV30
CDR3 length: 17
clone size: .
J gene: TRBJ2-7

CDR3 protein: CSSTQRGRSYNEQFF
CDR3 DNA: TGTTCCAGCACGCAGCGCGGGAGGTCCTACAATGAGCAGTTCTTC
D gene: TRBD2
V gene: TRBV7-9
CDR3 length: 15
clone size: once
J gene: TRBJ2-1

CDR3 protein: CASSLIGRGSYNEQFF
CDR3 DNA: TGTGCCAGCAGCTTAATCGGGCGGGGCTCCTACAATGAGCAGTTCTTC
D gene: .
V gene: TRBV7-3
CDR3 length: 16
clone size: few
J gene: TRBJ2-1

CDR3 protein: CASSRTGANNQPQHF
CDR3 DNA: TGTGCCAGCTCACGGACAGGGGCGAACAATCAGCCCCAGCATTTT
D gene: TRBD1
V gene: TRBV18
CDR3 length: 15
clone size: .
J gene: TRBJ1-5

CDR3 protein: CASSRGQTTTDTQYF
CDR3 DNA: TGTGCCAGCTCTCGGGGACAGACTACCACAGATACGCAGTATTTT
D gene: TRBD1
V gene: TRBV2
CDR3 length: 15
clone size: few
J gene: TRBJ2-3

CDR3 protein: CAWSKPGGTQYF
CDR3 DNA: TGTGCCTGGAGTAAACCGGGTGGGACCCAGTACTTC
D gene: .
V gene: TRBV30
CDR3 length: 12
clone size: .
J gene: TRBJ2-5

CDR3 protein: CASSLTSLGQGEHFNYGYTF
CDR3 DNA: TGTGCCAGCAGTCTCACTTCCCTTGGACAGGGGGAACATTTTAACTATGGCTACACCTTC
D gene: TRBD1
V gene: TRBV28
CDR3 length: 20
clone size: .
J gene: TRBJ1-2

CDR3 protein: CASSHRDSGGTEAFF
CDR3 DNA: TGTGCCAGCAGCCATCGGGACAGCGGTGGGACTGAAGCTTTCTTT
D gene: TRBD1
V gene: TRBV7-9
CDR3 length: 15
clone size: .
J gene: TRBJ1-1

CDR3 protein: CAAGGRGGAGAQYF
CDR3 DNA: TGTGCCGCTGGCGGTCGGGGGGGGGCGGGGGCCCAGTACTTC
D gene: TRBD2
V gene: TRBV5-4
CDR3 length: 14
clone size: .
J gene: TRBJ2-5

CDR3 protein: CAWNRGSQETQYF
CDR3 DNA: TGTGCCTGGAACAGGGGGAGTCAAGAGACCCAGTACTTC
D gene: TRBD1
V gene: TRBV30
CDR3 length: 13
clone size: .
J gene: TRBJ2-5

CDR3 protein: CASSPRGHRADTEAFF
CDR3 DNA: TGTGCCAGCTCACCACGAGGACATCGGGCGGACACTGAAGCTTTCTTT
D gene: .
V gene: TRBV18
CDR3 length: 16
clone size: .
J gene: TRBJ1-1

CDR3 protein: CASTLRPGNEQFF
CDR3 DNA: TGTGCCAGCACTCTTAGGCCGGGGAATGAGCAGTTCTTC
D gene: .
V gene: TRBV21-1
CDR3 length: 13
clone size: once
J gene: TRBJ2-1

CDR3 protein: CASSLARGEQFF
CDR3 DNA: TGTGCCAGCAGCTTAGCAAGGGGTGAGCAGTTCTTC
D gene: .
V gene: TRBV7-9
CDR3 length: 12
clone size: few
J gene: TRBJ2-1

CDR3 protein: CASSSPGQAAPLHF
CDR3 DNA: TGTGCCAGCAGTTCACCGGGACAGGCGGCACCCCTCCACTTT
D gene: TRBD1
V gene: TRBV6-1
CDR3 length: 14
clone size: .
J gene: TRBJ1-6

CDR3 protein: CASSSGPDTDTQYF
CDR3 DNA: TGTGCCAGCAGTTCAGGGCCCGACACAGATACGCAGTATTTT
D gene: .
V gene: TRBV28
CDR3 length: 14
clone size: .
J gene: TRBJ2-3

CDR3 protein: CASSRVGRDTEAFF
CDR3 DNA: TGTGCCAGTAGTCGAGTCGGGAGAGATACTGAAGCTTTCTTT
D gene: .
V gene: TRBV19
CDR3 length: 14
clone size: .
J gene: TRBJ1-1

CDR3 protein: CASSLSGRANEQYF
CDR3 DNA: TGTGCCAGCAGTTTAAGCGGGAGGGCTAACGAGCAGTACTTC
D gene: TRBD2
V gene: TRBV28
CDR3 length: 14
clone size: .
J gene: TRBJ2-7

CDR3 protein: CASSQASLAGTTDTQYF
CDR3 DNA: TGCGCCAGCAGCCAAGCTTCTCTAGCGGGGACCACAGATACGCAGTATTTT
D gene: TRBD2
V gene: TRBV4-1
CDR3 length: 17
clone size: .
J gene: TRBJ2-3

CDR3 protein: CASSGGYTGELFF
CDR3 DNA: TGTGCCAGTAGCGGGGGGTACACCGGGGAGCTGTTTTTT
D gene: TRBD2
V gene: TRBV19
CDR3 length: 13
clone size: .
J gene: TRBJ2-2

CDR3 protein: CASSPDSSYIYEQYF
CDR3 DNA: TGTGCCAGCAGCCCGGACAGCAGTTATATCTACGAGCAGTACTTC
D gene: .
V gene: TRBV27
CDR3 length: 15
clone size: .
J gene: TRBJ2-7

CDR3 protein: CASSLVTENTEAFF
CDR3 DNA: TGCGCCAGCAGCTTGGTTACAGAGAACACTGAAGCTTTCTTT
D gene: .
V gene: TRBV5-1
CDR3 length: 14
clone size: .
J gene: TRBJ1-1

CDR3 protein: CASSQPPGYGANVLTF
CDR3 DNA: TGTGCCAGCAGCCAGCCCCCGGGGTATGGGGCCAACGTCCTGACTTTC
D gene: .
V gene: TRBV14
CDR3 length: 16
clone size: .
J gene: TRBJ2-6

CDR3 protein: CASSFLGGDTEAFF
CDR3 DNA: TGTGCCAGCAGTTTTTTGGGTGGAGACACTGAAGCTTTCTTT
D gene: .
V gene: TRBV25-1
CDR3 length: 14
clone size: .
J gene: TRBJ1-1

CDR3 protein: CASSFLRQGALYEQYF
CDR3 DNA: TGTGCCAGCAGTTTTCTCCGACAGGGTGCGCTATACGAGCAGTACTTC
D gene: TRBD1
V gene: TRBV28
CDR3 length: 16
clone size: .
J gene: TRBJ2-7

CDR3 protein: CATSRDPPGGHEQYF
CDR3 DNA: TGTGCCACCAGCAGGGACCCCCCCGGGGGGCACGAGCAGTACTTC
D gene: .
V gene: TRBV15
CDR3 length: 15
clone size: .
J gene: TRBJ2-7

CDR3 protein: CASSRGQNQETQYF
CDR3 DNA: TGTGCCAGCAGCCGCGGACAGAACCAAGAGACCCAGTACTTC
D gene: .
V gene: TRBV7-2
CDR3 length: 14
clone size: .
J gene: TRBJ2-5

CDR3 protein: CASSLETVPSTDTQYF
CDR3 DNA: TGTGCCAGCAGCTTAGAAACGGTCCCTAGCACAGATACGCAGTATTTT
D gene: .
V gene: TRBV7-2
CDR3 length: 16
clone size: few
J gene: TRBJ2-3

CDR3 protein: CASRALGQLNTEAFF
CDR3 DNA: TGTGCCAGCAGAGCTTTGGGACAGCTAAACACTGAAGCTTTCTTT
D gene: TRBD1
V gene: TRBV9
CDR3 length: 15
clone size: .
J gene: TRBJ1-1

CDR3 protein: CASSQGDRVGYTF
CDR3 DNA: TGCGCCAGCAGCCAAGGAGACAGGGTAGGCTACACCTTC
D gene: TRBD1
V gene: TRBV4-1
CDR3 length: 13
clone size: .
J gene: TRBJ1-2

CDR3 protein: CASSQIAGGPRLF
CDR3 DNA: TGTGCCAGCAGCCAAATAGCGGGAGGGCCCCGGCTCTTC
D gene: TRBD2
V gene: TRBV7-2
CDR3 length: 13
clone size: few
J gene: TRBJ2-1

CDR3 protein: CASSDIFRTSNTEAFF
CDR3 DNA: TGTGCCAGCAGTGACATCTTTCGTACATCGAACACTGAAGCTTTCTTT
D gene: .
V gene: TRBV2
CDR3 length: 16
clone size: once
J gene: TRBJ1-1

CDR3 protein: CASSLKRGINTEAFF
CDR3 DNA: TGTGCCAGCAGCCTTAAAAGAGGGATCAACACTGAAGCTTTCTTT
D gene: .
V gene: TRBV27
CDR3 length: 15
clone size: .
J gene: TRBJ1-1

CDR3 protein: CASSLEFDRFYEQYF
CDR3 DNA: TGTGCCAGCAGCTTGGAGTTTGACAGGTTCTACGAGCAGTACTTC
D gene: .
V gene: TRBV5-5
CDR3 length: 15
clone size: few
J gene: TRBJ2-7

CDR3 protein: CASSSGLQPYGYTF
CDR3 DNA: TGTGCCAGCAGCTCGGGACTCCAACCCTATGGCTACACCTTC
D gene: .
V gene: TRBV28
CDR3 length: 14
clone size: .
J gene: TRBJ1-2

CDR3 protein: CASSVDPSYNEQFF
CDR3 DNA: TGTGCCAGCAGCGTAGACCCCAGTTACAATGAGCAGTTCTTC
D gene: .
V gene: TRBV9
CDR3 length: 14
clone size: .
J gene: TRBJ2-1

CDR3 protein: CASSYSPSGKGLFF
CDR3 DNA: TGTGCCAGCAGTTACTCTCCTAGCGGGAAAGGGCTGTTTTTT
D gene: TRBD2
V gene: TRBV6-5
CDR3 length: 14
clone size: .
J gene: TRBJ2-2

CDR3 protein: CASSQDRAAGELFF
CDR3 DNA: TGTGCCAGTAGCCAAGACAGGGCGGCGGGGGAGCTGTTTTTT
D gene: TRBD1
V gene: TRBV19
CDR3 length: 14
clone size: .
J gene: TRBJ2-2

CDR3 protein: CASRSDEFLPRGTGPLHEQYF
CDR3 DNA: TGTGCCAGCCGTTCGGACGAATTCCTACCCCGGGGGACAGGACCTTTGCACGAGCAGTACTTC
D gene: TRBD1
V gene: TRBV27
CDR3 length: 21
clone size: .
J gene: TRBJ2-7